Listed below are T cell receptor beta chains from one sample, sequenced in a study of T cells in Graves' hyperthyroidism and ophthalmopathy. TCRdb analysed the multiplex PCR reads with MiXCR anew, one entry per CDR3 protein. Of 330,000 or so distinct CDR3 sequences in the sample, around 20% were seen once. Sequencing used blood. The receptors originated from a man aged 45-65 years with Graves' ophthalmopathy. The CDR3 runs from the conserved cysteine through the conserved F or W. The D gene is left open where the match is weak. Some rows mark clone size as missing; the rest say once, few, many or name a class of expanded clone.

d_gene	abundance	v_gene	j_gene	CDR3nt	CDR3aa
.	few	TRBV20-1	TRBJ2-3	TGCAGTGCTAGAGCTATGACACCAGAAGCAGATACGCAGTATTTT	CSARAMTPEADTQYF
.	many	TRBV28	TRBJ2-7	TGTGCCAGCAGCCTAACAGGGTCTAGCTCCTACGAGCAGTACTTC	CASSLTGSSSYEQYF
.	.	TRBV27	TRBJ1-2	TGTGCCAGCAGTCAGAATGGCTATGGCTACACCTTC	CASSQNGYGYTF
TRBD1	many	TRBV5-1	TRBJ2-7	TGCGCCAGCAGCTTGGTCTCCGGGACAGGTTACGAGCAGTACTTC	CASSLVSGTGYEQYF
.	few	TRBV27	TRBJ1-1	TGTGCCAGCAGTAGGGTTCAAGGGGTGTTGGGTACTGAAGCTTTCTTT	CASSRVQGVLGTEAFF
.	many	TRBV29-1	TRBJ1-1	TGCAGCGGCTCCACAGGGCTCACTGAAGCTTTCTTT	CSGSTGLTEAFF
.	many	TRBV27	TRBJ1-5	TGTGCCAGCCGGGAATACCTCAATCAGCCCCAGCATTTT	CASREYLNQPQHF
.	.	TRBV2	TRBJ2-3	TGTGCCAGCGGTCCGGGGCAGTATTTT	CASGPGQYF
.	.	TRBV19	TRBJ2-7	TGTGCCAGTAGTGGCGGCAGCGAGCAGTACTTC	CASSGGSEQYF
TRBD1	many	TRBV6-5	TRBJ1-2	TGTGCCAGCAGTTACATGCGGACAGGGGGAATGGGGTATGGCTACACCTTC	CASSYMRTGGMGYGYTF
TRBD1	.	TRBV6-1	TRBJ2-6	TGTGCCAGCAGCCTCGGGACAGGGGAGCGGAGGGCCAACGTCCTGACTTTC	CASSLGTGERRANVLTF
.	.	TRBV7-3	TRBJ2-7	TGTGCCAGCAGTTCCCGGGACGGACACTCCTACGAGCAGTACTTC	CASSSRDGHSYEQYF
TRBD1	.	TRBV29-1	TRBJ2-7	TGCAGCGTATACGGGACAGCCTCCTACGAGCAGTACTTC	CSVYGTASYEQYF
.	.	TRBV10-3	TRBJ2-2	TGTGCCATCTCCGGTTCCAGGAACACCGGGGAGCTGTTTTTT	CAISGSRNTGELFF
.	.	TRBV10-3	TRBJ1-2	TGTGCCATCAGAGAGGGACGGAGCAACTATGGCTACACCTTC	CAIREGRSNYGYTF
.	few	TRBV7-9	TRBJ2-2	TGTGCCAGCAGCTCATCCCCGGGGACTTCTCCCAACACCGGGGAGCTGTTTTTT	CASSSSPGTSPNTGELFF